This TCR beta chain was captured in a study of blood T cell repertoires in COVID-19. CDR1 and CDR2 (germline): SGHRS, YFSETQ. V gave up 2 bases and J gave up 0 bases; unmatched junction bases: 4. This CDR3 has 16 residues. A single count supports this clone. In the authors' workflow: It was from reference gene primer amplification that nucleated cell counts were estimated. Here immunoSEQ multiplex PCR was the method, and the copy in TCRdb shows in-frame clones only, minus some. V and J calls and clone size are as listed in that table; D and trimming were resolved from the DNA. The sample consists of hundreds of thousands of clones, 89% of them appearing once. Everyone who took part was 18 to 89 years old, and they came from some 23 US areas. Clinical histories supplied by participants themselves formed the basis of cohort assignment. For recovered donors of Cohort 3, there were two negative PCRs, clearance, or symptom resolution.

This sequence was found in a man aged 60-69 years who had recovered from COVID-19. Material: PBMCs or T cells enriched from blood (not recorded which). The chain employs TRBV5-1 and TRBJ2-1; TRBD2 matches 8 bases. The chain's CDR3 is CASSFLLAGSYNEQFF. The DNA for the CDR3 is TGCGCCAGCAGCTTCTTGCTAGCGGGCTCCTACAATGAGCAGTTCTTC.